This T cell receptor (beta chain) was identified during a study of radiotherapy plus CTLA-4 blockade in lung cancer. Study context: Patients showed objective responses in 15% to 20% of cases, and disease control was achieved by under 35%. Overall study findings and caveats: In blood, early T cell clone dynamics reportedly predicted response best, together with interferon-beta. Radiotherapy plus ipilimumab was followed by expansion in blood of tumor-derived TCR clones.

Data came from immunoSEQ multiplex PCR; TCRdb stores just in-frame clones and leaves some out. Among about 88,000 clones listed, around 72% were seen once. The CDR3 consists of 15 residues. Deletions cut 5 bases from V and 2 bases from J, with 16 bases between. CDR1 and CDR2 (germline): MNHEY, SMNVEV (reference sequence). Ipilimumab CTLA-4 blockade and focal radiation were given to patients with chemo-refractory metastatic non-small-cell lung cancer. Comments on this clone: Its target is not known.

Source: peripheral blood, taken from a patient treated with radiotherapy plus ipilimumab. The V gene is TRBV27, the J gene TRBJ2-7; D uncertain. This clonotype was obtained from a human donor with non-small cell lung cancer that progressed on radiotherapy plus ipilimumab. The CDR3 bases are TGTGCCAGCAGTCCAAAAAGGGCAGGTACCTACGAGCAGTACTTC. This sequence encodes CASSPKRAGTYEQYF.